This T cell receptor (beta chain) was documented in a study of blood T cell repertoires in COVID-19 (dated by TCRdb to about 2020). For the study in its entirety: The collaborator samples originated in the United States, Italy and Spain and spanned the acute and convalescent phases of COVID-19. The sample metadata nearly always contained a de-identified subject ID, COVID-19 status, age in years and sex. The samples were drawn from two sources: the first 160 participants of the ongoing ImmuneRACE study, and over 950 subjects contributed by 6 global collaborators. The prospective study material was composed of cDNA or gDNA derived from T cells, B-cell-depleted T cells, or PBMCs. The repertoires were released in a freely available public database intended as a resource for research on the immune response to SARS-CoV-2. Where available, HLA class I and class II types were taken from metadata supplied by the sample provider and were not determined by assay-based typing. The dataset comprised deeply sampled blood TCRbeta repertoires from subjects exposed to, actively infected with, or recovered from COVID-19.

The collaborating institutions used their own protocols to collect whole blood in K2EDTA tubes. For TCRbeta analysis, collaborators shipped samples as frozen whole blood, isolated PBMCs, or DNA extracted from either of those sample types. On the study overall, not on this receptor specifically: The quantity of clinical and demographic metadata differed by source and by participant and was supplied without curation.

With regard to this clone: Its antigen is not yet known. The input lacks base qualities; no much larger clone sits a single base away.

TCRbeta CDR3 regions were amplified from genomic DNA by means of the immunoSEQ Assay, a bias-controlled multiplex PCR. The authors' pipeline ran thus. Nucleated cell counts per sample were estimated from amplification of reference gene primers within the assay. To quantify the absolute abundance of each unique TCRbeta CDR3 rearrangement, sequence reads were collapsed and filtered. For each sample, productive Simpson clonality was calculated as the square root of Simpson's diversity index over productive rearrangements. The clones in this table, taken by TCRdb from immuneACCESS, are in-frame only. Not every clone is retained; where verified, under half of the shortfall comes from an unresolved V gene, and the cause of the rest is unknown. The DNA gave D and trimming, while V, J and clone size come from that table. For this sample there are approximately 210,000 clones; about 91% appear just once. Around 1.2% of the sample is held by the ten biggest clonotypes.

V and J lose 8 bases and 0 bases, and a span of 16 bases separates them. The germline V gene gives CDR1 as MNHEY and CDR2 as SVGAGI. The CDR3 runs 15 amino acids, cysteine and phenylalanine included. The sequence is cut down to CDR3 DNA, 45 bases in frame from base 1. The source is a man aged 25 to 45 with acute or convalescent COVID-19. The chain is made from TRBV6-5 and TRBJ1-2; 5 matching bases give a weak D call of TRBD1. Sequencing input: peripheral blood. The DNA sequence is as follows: TGTGCCAGCGGGGGGATTCGGGAGGCTAACTATGGCTACACCTTC. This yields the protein CASGGIREANYGYTF.